Presented here are 5 T cell receptor beta chains from one specimen sequenced in a study of beta chain features in type 1 diabetes. cDNA synthesis used the whole RNA isolate, giving expressed TCRB sequences. Only in-frame clones appear in the TCRdb table, and some are missing; sequencing was by immunoSEQ multiplex PCR. Among fewer than 350,000 clones listed, about 20% were seen once. Sequencing was performed on naive CD4+ T cells from blood. The receptors were sampled from a woman between 18 and 29 years old in good health.

This clone was seen only a few times. The V gene is TRBV18, the J gene TRBJ2-7, with a possible D match to TRBD2 (5 bases). Germline CDR1 is KGHSH and CDR2 is LQKENI. V dropped 2 bases and J dropped 5 bases, with 19 bases sitting between them. The CDR3 sequence is 16 residues long. CDR3 sequence: CASSPKRAGEGHEQYF. In DNA, the CDR3 is TGTGCCAGCTCACCAAAAAGGGCCGGTGAGGGCCACGAGCAGTACTTC.

This clone has a single count. The V and J genes are TRBV30 and TRBJ2-1; 12 nucleotides align to TRBD2. CDR1 and CDR2 from the germline V gene are GTSNPN and SVGIG (reference sequence). V shed 0 bases, J shed 6 bases, and the junction held 6 bases outside the gene matches. The CDR3 loop spans 16 amino acids. The CDR3 DNA reads TGTGCCTGGAGTGTGACTGTACTAGCGGGAGGCAATGAGCAGTTCTTC. The encoded protein is CAWSVTVLAGGNEQFF.

The chain employs TRBV5-4 and TRBJ1-2; maybe TRBD1 (5 bases). The CDR3 is 15 amino acids. From germline, CDR1 is SGHNT and CDR2 YYREEE (reference sequence). The V end was cut by 4 bases, the J end by 2 bases, with 15 bases between. CDR3: CASSVNQGGNYGYTF. The CDR3 nucleotides are TGTGCCAGCAGCGTCAACCAGGGAGGCAACTATGGCTACACCTTC.

The chain employs TRBV4-1 and TRBJ2-1; 12 positions match TRBD1. Germline loops: CDR1 MGHRA, CDR2 YSYEKL. Unmatched junction bases numbered 7, after V lost 7 bases and J lost 6 bases. The CDR3 sequence is 15 residues long. Here the CDR3 DNA reads TGCGCCAGCACCCCGGGACAGGGGGCTGTCAATGAGCAGTTCTTC. The encoded protein is CASTPGQGAVNEQFF.

This clone was observed a handful of times. This chain links TRBV5-4 with TRBJ2-3; 10 bases match TRBD2. V trimming: 5 bases; J trimming: 4 bases; junction bases outside the gene matches: 4. The CDR3 is 14 amino acids. Germline assignment: CDR1 SGHNT and CDR2 YYREEE (reference sequence). The CDR3 sequence: CASSIAGGADTQYF. The CDR3, as DNA: TGTGCCAGCAGTATAGCGGGGGGCGCAGATACGCAGTATTTT.